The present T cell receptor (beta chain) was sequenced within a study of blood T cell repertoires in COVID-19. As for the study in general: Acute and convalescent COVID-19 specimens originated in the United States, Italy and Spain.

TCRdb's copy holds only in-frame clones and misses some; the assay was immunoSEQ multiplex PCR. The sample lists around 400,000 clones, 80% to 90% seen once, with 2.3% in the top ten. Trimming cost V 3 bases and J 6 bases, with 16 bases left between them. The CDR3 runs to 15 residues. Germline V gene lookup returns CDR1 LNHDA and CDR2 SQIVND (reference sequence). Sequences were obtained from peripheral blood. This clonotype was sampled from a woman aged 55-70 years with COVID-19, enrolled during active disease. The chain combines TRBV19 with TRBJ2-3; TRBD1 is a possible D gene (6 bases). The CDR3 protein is CASSIGDIPRDTQYF. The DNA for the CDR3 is TGTGCCAGTAGTATCGGGGACATCCCGCGGGATACGCAGTATTTT.